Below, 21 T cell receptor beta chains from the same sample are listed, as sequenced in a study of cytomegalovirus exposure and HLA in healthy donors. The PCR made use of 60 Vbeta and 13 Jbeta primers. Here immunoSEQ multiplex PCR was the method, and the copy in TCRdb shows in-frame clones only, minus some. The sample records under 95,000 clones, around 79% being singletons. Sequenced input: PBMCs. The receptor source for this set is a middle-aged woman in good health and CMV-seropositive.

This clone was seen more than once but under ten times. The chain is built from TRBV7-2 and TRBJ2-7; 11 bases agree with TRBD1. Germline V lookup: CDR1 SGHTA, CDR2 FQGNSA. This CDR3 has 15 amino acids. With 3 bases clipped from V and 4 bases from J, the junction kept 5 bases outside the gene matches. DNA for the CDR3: TGTGCCAGCAGCTTGGGGACAGGGGGAGGGTACGAGCAGTACTTC. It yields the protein CASSLGTGGGYEQYF.

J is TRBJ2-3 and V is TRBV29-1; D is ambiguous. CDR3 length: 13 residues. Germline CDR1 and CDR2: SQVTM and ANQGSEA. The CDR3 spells CSALSRFIDTQYF. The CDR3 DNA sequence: TGCAGTGCCCTTTCTCGGTTCATAGATACGCAGTATTTT.

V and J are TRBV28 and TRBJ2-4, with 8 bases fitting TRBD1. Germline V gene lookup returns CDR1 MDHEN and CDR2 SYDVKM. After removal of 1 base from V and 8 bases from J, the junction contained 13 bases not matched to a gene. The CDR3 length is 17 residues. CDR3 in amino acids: CASSLLGRTGGQHIQYF. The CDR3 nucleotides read TGTGCCAGCAGTTTATTGGGAAGAACAGGGGGTCAGCACATTCAGTACTTC.

CDR3 coding DNA: TGCGCCAGCAGCCAAGCCCCCGGGACAGGTAGCAATCAGCCCCAGCATTTT. Translated: CASSQAPGTGSNQPQHF. The chain recombines TRBV4-1 with TRBJ1-5; 8 nucleotides line up with TRBD1. Germline V gene sequence: CDR1 MGHRA, CDR2 YSYEKL. The CDR3 is 17 residues long. V was pared by 1 base and J by 0 bases, with 5 bases of the junction left unmatched.

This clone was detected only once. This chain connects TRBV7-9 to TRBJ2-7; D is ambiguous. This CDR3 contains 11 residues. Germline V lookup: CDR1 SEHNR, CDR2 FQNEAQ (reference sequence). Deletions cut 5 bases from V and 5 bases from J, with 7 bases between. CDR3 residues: CASSPSDEQYF. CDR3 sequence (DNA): TGTGCCAGCAGCCCGTCGGACGAGCAGTACTTC.

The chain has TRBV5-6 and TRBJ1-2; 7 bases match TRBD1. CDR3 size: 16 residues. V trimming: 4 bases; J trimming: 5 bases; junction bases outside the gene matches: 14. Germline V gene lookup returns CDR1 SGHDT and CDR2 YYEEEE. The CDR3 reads CASSAPEGQSRYGYTF. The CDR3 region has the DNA TGTGCCAGCAGCGCCCCGGAGGGACAGTCGCGGTATGGCTACACCTTC. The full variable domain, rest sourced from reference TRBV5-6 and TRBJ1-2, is DAGVTQSPTHLIKTRGQQVTLRCSPKSGHDTVSWYQQALGQGPQFIFQYYEEEERQRGNFPDRFSGHQFPNYSSELNVNALLLGDSALYLCASSAPEGQSRYGYTFGSGTRLTVV.

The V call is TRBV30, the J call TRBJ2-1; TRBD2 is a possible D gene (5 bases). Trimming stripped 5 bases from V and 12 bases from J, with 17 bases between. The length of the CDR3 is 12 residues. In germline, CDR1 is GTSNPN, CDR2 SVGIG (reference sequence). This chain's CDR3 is CAWARGLQSQFF. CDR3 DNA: TGTGCCTGGGCCCGTGGACTTCAGTCGCAGTTCTTC.

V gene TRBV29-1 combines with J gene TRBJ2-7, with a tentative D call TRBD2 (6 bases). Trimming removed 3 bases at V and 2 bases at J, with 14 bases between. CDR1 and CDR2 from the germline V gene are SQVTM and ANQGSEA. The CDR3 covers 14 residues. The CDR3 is CSVEWRDGTYEQYF. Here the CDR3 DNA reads TGCAGCGTTGAGTGGCGGGATGGGACCTACGAGCAGTACTTC.

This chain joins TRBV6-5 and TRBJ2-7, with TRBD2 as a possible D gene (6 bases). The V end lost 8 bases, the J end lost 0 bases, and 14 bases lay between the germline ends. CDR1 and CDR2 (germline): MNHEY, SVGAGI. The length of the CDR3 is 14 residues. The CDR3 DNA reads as TGTGCCAGCTGGGACTCCCTAAGCTCCTACGAGCAGTACTTC. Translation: CASWDSLSSYEQYF.

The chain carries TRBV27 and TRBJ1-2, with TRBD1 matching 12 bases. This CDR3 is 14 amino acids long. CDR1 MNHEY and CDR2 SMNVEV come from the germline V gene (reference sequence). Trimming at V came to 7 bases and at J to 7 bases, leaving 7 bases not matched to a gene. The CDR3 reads CASKGTGGAGGYTF. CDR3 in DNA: TGTGCCAGCAAAGGGACAGGGGGCGCCGGTGGCTACACCTTC.

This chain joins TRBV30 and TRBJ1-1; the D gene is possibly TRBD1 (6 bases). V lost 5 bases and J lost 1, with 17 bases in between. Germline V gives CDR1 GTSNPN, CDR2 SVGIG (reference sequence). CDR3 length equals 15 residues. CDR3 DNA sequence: TGTGCCTGGGGAGGGGGGGATGGTAAGAACACTGAAGCTTTCTTT. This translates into CAWGGGDGKNTEAFF. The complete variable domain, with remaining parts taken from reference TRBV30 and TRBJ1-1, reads SQTIHQWPATLVQPVGSPLSLECTVEGTSNPNLYWYRQAAGRGLQLLFYSVGIGQISSEVPQNLSASRPQDRQFILSSKKLLLSDSGFYLCAWGGGDGKNTEAFFGQGTRLTVV.

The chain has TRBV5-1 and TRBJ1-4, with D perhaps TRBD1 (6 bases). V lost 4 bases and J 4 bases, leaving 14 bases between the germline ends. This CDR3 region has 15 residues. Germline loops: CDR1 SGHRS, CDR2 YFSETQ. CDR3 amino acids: CASSRSGQLNEKLFF. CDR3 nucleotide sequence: TGCGCCAGCAGCCGAAGCGGACAGCTTAATGAAAAACTGTTTTTT.

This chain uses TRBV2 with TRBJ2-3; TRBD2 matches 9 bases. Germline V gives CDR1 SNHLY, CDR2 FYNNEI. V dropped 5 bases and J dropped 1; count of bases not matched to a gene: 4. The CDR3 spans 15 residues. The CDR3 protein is CASSMWTSGTDTQYF. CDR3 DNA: TGTGCCAGCAGTATGTGGACTAGCGGCACAGATACGCAGTATTTT.

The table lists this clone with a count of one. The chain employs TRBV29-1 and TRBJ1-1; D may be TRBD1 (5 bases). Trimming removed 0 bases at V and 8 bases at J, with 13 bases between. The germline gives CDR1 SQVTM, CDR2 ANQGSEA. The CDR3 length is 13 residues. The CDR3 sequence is CSVEDRRAGEAFF. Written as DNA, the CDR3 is TGCAGCGTTGAAGATCGTAGGGCAGGGGAAGCTTTCTTT.

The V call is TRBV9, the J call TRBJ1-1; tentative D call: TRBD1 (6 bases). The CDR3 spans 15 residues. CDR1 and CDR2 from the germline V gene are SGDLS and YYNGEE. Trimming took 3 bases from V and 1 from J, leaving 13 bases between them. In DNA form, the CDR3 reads TGTGCCAGCAGCGCCACCGGGACACGGAACACTGAAGCTTTCTTT. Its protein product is CASSATGTRNTEAFF.

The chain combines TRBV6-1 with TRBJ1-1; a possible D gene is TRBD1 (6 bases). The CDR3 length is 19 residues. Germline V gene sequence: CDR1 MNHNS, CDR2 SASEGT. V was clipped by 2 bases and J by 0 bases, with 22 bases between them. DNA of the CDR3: TGTGCCAGCAGTGAACAAATAGGGGGGGGGCGCTTAATGAACACTGAAGCTTTCTTT. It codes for CASSEQIGGGRLMNTEAFF.

The DNA of the CDR3 is TGTGCCAGCAGGGGGGGACTAGCTCCTAGCACAGATACGCAGTATTTT. As protein: CASRGGLAPSTDTQYF. The chain couples TRBV2 to TRBJ2-3; 9 bases match TRBD2. Germline V gives CDR1 SNHLY, CDR2 FYNNEI. The CDR3 runs to 16 residues. The V and J ends lost 6 bases and 0 bases, in that order; junction bases with no gene match: 7.

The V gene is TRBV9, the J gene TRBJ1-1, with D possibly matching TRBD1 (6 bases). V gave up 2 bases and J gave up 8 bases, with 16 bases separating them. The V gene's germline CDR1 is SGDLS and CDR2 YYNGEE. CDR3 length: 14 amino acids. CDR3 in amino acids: CASSVGTMGEEAFF. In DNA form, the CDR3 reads TGTGCCAGCAGCGTCGGGACAATGGGGGAAGAAGCTTTCTTT.

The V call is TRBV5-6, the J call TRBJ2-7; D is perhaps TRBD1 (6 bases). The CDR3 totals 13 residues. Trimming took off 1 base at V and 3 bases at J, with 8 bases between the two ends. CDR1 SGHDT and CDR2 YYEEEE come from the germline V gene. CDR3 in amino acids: CASSLPGDYEQYF. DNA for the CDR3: TGTGCCAGCAGCTTGCCAGGGGACTACGAGCAGTACTTC.

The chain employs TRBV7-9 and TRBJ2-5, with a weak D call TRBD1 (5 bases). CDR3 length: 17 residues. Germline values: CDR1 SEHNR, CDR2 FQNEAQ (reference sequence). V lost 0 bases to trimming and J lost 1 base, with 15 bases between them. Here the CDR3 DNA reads TGTGCCAGCAGCTTAGCAGGGGCAGACATCTCCCAAGAGACCCAGTACTTC. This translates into CASSLAGADISQETQYF. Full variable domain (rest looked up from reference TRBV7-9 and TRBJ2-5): DTGVSQNPRHKITKRGQNVTFRCDPISEHNRLYWYRQTLGQGPEFLTYFQNEAQLEKSRLLSDRFSAERPKGSFSTLEIQRTEQGDSAMYLCASSLAGADISQETQYFGPGTRLLVL.

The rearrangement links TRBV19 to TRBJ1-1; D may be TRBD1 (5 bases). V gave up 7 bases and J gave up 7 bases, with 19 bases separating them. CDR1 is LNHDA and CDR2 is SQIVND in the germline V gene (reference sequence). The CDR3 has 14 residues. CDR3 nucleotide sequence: TGTGCCAGTAAGGAGGGGCCCCAAGGGATTGAAGCTTTCTTT. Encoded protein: CASKEGPQGIEAFF.